This TCR beta chain is drawn from a study of neurological immune-mediated disorders (dated by TCRdb to about 2019). The study in broad terms: The study compared peripheral blood TCR-beta repertoires of HTLV-I-associated myelopathy (HAM/TSP) patients, multiple sclerosis patients and healthy controls using UMI-based sequencing. Longitudinal samples, technical triplicates and paired sorted CD4+ and CD8+ T-cell subsets, alongside PBMC samples, were included among the roughly 100 TCR-beta libraries. Of the approximately 68 subjects in the cohort, around 14 were HAM/TSP patients, about 35 were multiple sclerosis patients, and approximately 20 were healthy controls. Overall study outcomes, separate from this receptor: TCR clonal expansion was highest in HAM/TSP patients and lowest in MS patients, with MS patients falling below even healthy controls. No identical CDR3 amino acid sequences were found to be shared among expanded clones across subjects, suggesting that TCR-beta repertoires were private in all groups.

Measured from the cysteine to the phenylalanine, the CDR3 is 14 residues long. Here the CDR3 DNA is all that survives: 42 bases in frame from base 1. For CDR1 and CDR2, the germline V gene lists SNHLY and FYNNEI. Unmatched junction bases come to 4, with V trimmed by 6 bases and J by 1 base. cDNA was synthesized by template-switch 5'RACE using a primer carrying a 10-nucleotide random unique molecular identifier by which each TCR transcript was tagged. Over 180 million TCR-beta sequences, covering 15-18 subjects, were produced in each sequencing run. The RNeasy kit was used to extract total RNA. TCR-beta VDJ regions were amplified with primers for the TCR constant region and the 5'RACE anchor, using the KAPA Real-time Library Amplification kit. Sample indexes and Illumina adaptors were added in a first PCR, and a second PCR then increased library yield. After purification with Ampure beads, the TCR product of roughly 650 bp was size-selected on a 2% E-gel SizeSelection system. Library quality was checked on a Bioanalyzer, concentration was measured with Qubit, and libraries were quantified with the Kapa Library Quantification kit before pooling. Libraries were sequenced paired-end 2 x 150 bp on an Illumina HiSeq 2500. To increase sequence diversity, about 23-32% phiX was spiked into each library pool. Per the source publication's procedure: Quality-filtered reads were processed with the UMI-based MiGEC pipeline, and over 75% of raw TCR sequences were removed by the MiGEC pipeline during error correction. VDJ genes were aligned to IMGT germline references, and clonotypes were defined by unique CDR3 amino acid sequence plus V-J genes. Clonal expansion, Shannon diversity and CDR3 relatedness (CalcPairwiseDistances, ClusterSamples) were evaluated with VDJtools, and phylogenetic trees were built with CLCbio workbench. Clones with at least 8 unique UMIs were defined as expanded, with this threshold being based on coefficient-of-variation modelling across technical triplicates. TCRdb reworked the public reads: Q25 trimming with fastp, MiXCR clone assembly, productive beta chains retained. Rows matching on CDR3 protein sequence are summarized as one entry with the most common DNA and genes. TCRdb assigned the V and J calls; the authors' analysis was not used. The sample profile shows some 30,000 distinct CDR3 sequences; approximately 4.4% of them were found once. The ten largest clonotypes hold 23% of the sample.

The healthy controls were volunteers from blood banks in Maryland, USA. Unsorted PBMC libraries were generated from 2 million PBMCs stored in RNAlater at -80 °C until RNA extraction. PBMCs were separated from peripheral blood using Ficoll-Hypaque density gradient centrifugation and then cryopreserved in liquid nitrogen. At least ten counts were recorded for this clonotype. Its antigen remains unidentified. No much larger clonotype is one base removed from it; base qualities were not supplied. The sequencing input was PBMCs. The source of this sequence is a young man in good health. The chain joins TRBV2 to TRBJ1-1; 8 of the junction bases match TRBD1. For the CDR3, the sequence is CASRGTGPNTEAFF. The nucleotides read TGTGCCAGCAGGGGGACAGGCCCGAACACTGAAGCTTTCTTT.